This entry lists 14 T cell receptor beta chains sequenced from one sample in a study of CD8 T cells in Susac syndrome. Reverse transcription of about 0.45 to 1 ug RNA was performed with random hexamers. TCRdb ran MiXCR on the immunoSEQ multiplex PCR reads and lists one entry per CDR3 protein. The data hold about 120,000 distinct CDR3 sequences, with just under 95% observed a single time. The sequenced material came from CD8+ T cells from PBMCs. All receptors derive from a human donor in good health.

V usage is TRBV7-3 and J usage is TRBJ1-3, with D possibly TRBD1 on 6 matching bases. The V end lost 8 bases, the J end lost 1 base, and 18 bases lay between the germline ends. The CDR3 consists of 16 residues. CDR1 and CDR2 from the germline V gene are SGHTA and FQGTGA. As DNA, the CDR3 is TGTGCCAGCGGAACAGGGTCAGGTCTGTCTGGAAACACCATATATTTT. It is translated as CASGTGSGLSGNTIYF.

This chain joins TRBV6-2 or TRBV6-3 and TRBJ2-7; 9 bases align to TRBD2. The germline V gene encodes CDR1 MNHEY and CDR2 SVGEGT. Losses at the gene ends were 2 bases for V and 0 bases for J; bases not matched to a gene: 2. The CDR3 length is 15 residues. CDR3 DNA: TGTGCCAGCAGTTACAAGCGGGGGGACTCCTACGAGCAGTACTTC. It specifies CASSYKRGDSYEQYF.

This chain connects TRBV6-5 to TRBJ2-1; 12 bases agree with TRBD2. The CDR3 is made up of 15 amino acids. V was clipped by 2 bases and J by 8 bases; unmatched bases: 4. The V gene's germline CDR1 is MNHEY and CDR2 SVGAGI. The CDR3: CASSYLAGGPDEQFF. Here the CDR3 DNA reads TGTGCCAGCAGTTACCTAGCGGGGGGGCCCGATGAGCAGTTCTTC.

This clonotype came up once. The CDR3 spells CASSSNRGPDYGYTF. The CDR3 nucleotides are TGTGCCAGCAGCTCTAACAGGGGCCCGGACTATGGCTACACCTTC. The V and J genes are TRBV7-8 and TRBJ1-2; 7 nucleotides agree with TRBD1. With 4 bases clipped from V and 3 bases from J, the junction kept 8 bases outside the gene matches. The CDR3 length is 15 residues. Germline-derived CDR1 and CDR2 are SGHVS and FQNEAQ.

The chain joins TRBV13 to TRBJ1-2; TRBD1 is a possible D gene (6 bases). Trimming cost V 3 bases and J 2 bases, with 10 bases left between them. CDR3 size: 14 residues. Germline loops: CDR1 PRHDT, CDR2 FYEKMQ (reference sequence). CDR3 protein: CASSLPTGNYGYTF. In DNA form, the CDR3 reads TGTGCCAGCAGCTTGCCTACAGGGAACTATGGCTACACCTTC.

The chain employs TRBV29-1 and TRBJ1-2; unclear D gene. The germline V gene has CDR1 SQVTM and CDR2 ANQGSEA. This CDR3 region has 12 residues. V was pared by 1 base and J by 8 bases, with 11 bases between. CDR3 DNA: TGCAGCGTTGAAGGGGCTGCACCAGGCTACACCTTC. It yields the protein CSVEGAAPGYTF. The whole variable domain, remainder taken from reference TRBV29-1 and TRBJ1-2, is SAVISQKPSRDICQRGTSLTIQCQVDSQVTMMFWYRQQPGQSLTLIATANQGSEATYESGFVIDKFPISRPNLTFSTLTVSNMSPEDSSIYLCSVEGAAPGYTFGSGTRLTVV.

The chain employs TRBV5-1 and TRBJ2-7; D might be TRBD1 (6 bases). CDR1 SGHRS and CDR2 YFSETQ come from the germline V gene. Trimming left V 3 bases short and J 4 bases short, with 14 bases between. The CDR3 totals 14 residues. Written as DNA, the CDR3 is TGCGCCAGCAGCTCAGGACAGACAAGTTACGAGCAGTACTTC. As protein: CASSSGQTSYEQYF.

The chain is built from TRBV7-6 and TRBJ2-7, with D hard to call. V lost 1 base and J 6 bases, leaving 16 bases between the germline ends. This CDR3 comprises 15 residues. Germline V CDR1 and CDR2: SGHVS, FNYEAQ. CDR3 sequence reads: CASSLGQPAISEQYF. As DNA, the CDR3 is TGTGCCAGCAGCTTAGGTCAACCCGCGATCAGCGAGCAGTACTTC.

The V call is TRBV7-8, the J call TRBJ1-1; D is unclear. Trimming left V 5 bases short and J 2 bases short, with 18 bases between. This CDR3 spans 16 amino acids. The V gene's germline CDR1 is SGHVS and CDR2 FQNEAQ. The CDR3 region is CASSAGGRGGNTEAFF. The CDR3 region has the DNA TGTGCCAGCAGCGCCGGAGGTCGGGGTGGTAACACTGAAGCTTTCTTT.

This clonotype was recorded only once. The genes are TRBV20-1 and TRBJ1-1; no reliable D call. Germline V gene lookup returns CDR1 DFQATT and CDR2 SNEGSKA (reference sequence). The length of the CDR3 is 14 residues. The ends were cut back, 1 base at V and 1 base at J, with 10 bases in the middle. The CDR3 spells CSARVGSRNTEAFF. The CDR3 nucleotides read TGCAGTGCTAGAGTGGGCAGTCGGAACACTGAAGCTTTCTTT.

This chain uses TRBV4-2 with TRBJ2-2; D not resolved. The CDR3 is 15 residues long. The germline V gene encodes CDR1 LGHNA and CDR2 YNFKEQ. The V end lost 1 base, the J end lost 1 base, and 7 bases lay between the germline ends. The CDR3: CASSQGVVNTGELFF. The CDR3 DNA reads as TGTGCCAGCAGCCAAGGTGTTGTGAACACCGGGGAGCTGTTTTTT.

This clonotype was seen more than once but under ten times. The CDR3 DNA reads TGTGCCAGCAGCTCTGCCTACGAGCAGTACTTC. Its translation: CASSSAYEQYF. This chain connects TRBV11-2 to TRBJ2-7, with D uncertain. Trimming left V 4 bases short and J 2 bases short, with 3 bases between. CDR1 is SGHAT and CDR2 is FQNNGV in the germline V gene. The CDR3 runs 11 residues.

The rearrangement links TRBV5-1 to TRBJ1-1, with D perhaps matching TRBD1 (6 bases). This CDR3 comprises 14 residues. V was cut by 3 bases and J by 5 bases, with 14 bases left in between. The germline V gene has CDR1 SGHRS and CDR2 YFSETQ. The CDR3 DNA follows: TGCGCCAGCAGCTCCACAGGGATGGGGACTGAAGCTTTCTTT. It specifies CASSSTGMGTEAFF.

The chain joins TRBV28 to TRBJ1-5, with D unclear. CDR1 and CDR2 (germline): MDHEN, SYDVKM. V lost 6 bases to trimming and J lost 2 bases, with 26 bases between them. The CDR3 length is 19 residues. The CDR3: CASSSLVPNGPLGNQPQHF. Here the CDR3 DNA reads TGTGCCAGCAGCTCCCTAGTTCCCAACGGGCCTTTGGGCAATCAGCCCCAGCATTTT.